This T cell receptor (beta chain) originates from a study of response to subunit inactivated influenza vaccine. Broader study findings: Only a handful of new T cells, the authors suggested, are recruited with each seasonal influenza vaccination.

Between the trimmed V and J ends, which lost 0 bases and 7 bases, there was a span of 9 bases. Germline V gives CDR1 DFQATT, CDR2 SNEGSKA (reference sequence). The CDR3 has 12 residues. This clonotype was seen at least ten times. The antigen remains unidentified. TCRdb re-analysed the RT-PCR reads in MiXCR, keeping a single row per CDR3 protein. The sample has approximately 530,000 distinct CDR3 sequences; 7.5% to 8.5% are singletons. This specimen was PBMCs from blood, taken less than 30 months after vaccination. The sequence came from a man in his fifties or sixties who received an inactivated influenza vaccine. This rearrangement joins TRBV20-1 to TRBJ1-2; TRBD1 is a possible D gene (5 bases). The CDR3: CSARDPGPGYTF. The CDR3 nucleotides are TGCAGTGCTAGAGATCCAGGGCCTGGCTACACCTTC.